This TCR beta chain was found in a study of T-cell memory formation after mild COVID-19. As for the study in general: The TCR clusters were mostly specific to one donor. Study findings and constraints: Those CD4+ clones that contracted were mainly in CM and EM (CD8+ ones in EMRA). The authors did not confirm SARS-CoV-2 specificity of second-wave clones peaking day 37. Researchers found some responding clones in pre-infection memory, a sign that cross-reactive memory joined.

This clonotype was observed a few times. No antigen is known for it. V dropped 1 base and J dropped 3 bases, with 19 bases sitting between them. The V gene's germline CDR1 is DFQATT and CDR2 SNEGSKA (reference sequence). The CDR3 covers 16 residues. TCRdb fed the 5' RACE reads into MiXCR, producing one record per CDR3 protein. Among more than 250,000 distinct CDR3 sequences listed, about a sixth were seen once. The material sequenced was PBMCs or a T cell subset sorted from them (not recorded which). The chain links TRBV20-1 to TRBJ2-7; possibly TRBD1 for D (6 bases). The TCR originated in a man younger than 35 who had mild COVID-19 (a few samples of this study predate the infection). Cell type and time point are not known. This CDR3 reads CSARGRDTRVDYEQYF. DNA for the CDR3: TGCAGTGCTAGAGGCCGGGACACCAGGGTCGACTACGAGCAGTACTTC.